The TCR beta chain under discussion was sequenced for a study of cytomegalovirus exposure and HLA in healthy donors (dated by TCRdb to the late 2010s). Background for the entire study: A later analysis indicated that the roughly 130 validation repertoires were generated on the platform also employed for the 700 or so repertoires of the first cohort. A separate validation cohort of approximately 130 different subjects was used in addition to the roughly 670-subject first cohort. The aim of the study was to test whether cataloging public T cell receptors could identify signatures of past pathogen exposure. To predict cytomegalovirus infection status, the study brought together high-throughput TCR immunosequencing, statistical association of individual TCRs with disease status, and machine learning.

As concerns this clone: Its antigen specificity is not known. The sample holds no much larger clone one base away, and base qualities are not on file.

Receptor libraries were prepared by the immunoSEQ multiplex PCR assay. The authors' analysis ran thus. To diagnose cytomegalovirus status from the catalog of TCR beta chain sequences, a statistical classification framework was built. TCRdb provides this immuneACCESS table in a form limited to in-frame rearrangements. Some clones are lacking; in checked studies, under half of them reflect an unresolved V gene, and why the rest are absent is not known. V and J calls and clone size are given by that table; D and trimming were obtained from the DNA. The table for this sample lists 230,000 or so clones; 85% to 90% of them were counted only once. Over 2.5% of the sample goes to the ten largest clones. Spanning cysteine to phenylalanine, the CDR3 consists of 15 amino acids. This entry keeps only the CDR3 DNA: 45 bases, framed from base 1. CDR1 SGHNT and CDR2 YYREEE were looked up in the germline V gene (reference sequence). The V end loses 1 base and the J end loses 5 bases, and a stretch of 14 bases separates them.

The donors belonged to the validation cohort of about 110 subjects, which was separate from the approximately 700-subject first cohort. The investigation overall reported the following: The study listed over 150 TCR beta chains as associated with cytomegalovirus. In vitro tests confirmed that three of the cytomegalovirus-associated TCR beta chains recognize cytomegalovirus antigens. A later analysis found that TCRs clustered in the first cohort also tended to co-occur in the roughly 120 validation repertoires, with approximately 93% of cluster scores above 0. It was suggested by the authors that the approach could potentially be generalized to other disease states and immunological phenotypes. In both the original and validation cohorts, the classifier was reported to diagnose cytomegalovirus status with high specificity and sensitivity. Most TCR sequences were seen in very few donors, while some public TCRs were found in many individuals. The validation cohort had no HLA typing available for a later analysis, so co-occurrence within that cohort was assessed over all 130 or so repertoires.

Rearrangement joined TRBV5-4 to TRBJ2-3; the D gene assignment is ambiguous. Sequenced input: PBMCs. The TCR comes from a woman aged 18-29 years in good health and CMV-seronegative. The DNA sequence is TGTGCCAGCAGCTTGCTGGGCAGGTCAAAAGATACGCAGTATTTT. This sequence encodes CASSLLGRSKDTQYF.